The 9 T cell receptor beta chains listed next were all sequenced from one sample in a study of T cell repertoires in cytomegalovirus infection. Each CDR3 protein gets one entry after TCRdb re-called the reads with MiXCR. In the table there are some 170,000 distinct CDR3 sequences, about a sixth of which are singletons. Material: CD8+ T cells from PBMCs. Every receptor here comes from a human donor in good health (CMV status not recorded). Some clones in this sample may be carry-over from other donors' samples.

This chain uses TRBV7-9 with TRBJ2-7; D tentatively fits TRBD1 or TRBD2 (5 bases each). V was cut by 5 bases and J by 5 bases, with 19 bases left in between. This CDR3 has 15 amino acids. Germline-derived CDR1 and CDR2 are SEHNR and FQNEAQ (reference sequence). The CDR3, as DNA: TGTGCCAGCAGCCCCTACCGGGACGGCACTGACGAGCAGTACTTC. Translated: CASSPYRDGTDEQYF.

Ten or more counts support this clonotype. The chain combines TRBV7-9 with TRBJ2-7, with D possibly being TRBD1 (5 bases). The CDR3 consists of 14 residues. Germline V gene data show CDR1 as SEHNR and CDR2 as FQNEAQ (reference sequence). Trimming stripped 5 bases from V and 0 bases from J, with 11 bases between. The CDR3 nucleotides read TGTGCCAGCAGCCCACCAGGGATCTCCTACGAGCAGTACTTC. It encodes CASSPPGISYEQYF.

This clonotype has more than one count but fewer than ten. The chain couples TRBV6-2 or TRBV6-3 to TRBJ2-1; either TRBD1 or TRBD2 may supply D (5 bases each). Germline CDR1 MNHEY, CDR2 SVGEGT. The CDR3 consists of 13 residues. The V gene lost 3 bases and the J gene lost 6 bases, with 9 bases spanning the gap. DNA of the CDR3: TGTGCCAGCAGTTATGGGGGTAGCAATGAGCAGTTCTTC. This codes for CASSYGGSNEQFF.

This clonotype came up a few times. The V call is TRBV14, the J call TRBJ2-7; D not certain. There are 14 residues in the CDR3. V was pared by 3 bases and J by 2 bases, with 11 bases between. The germline V gene encodes CDR1 SGHDN and CDR2 FVKESK. CDR3 in amino acids: CASSHVGLAYEQYF. The CDR3 coding sequence is TGTGCCAGCAGCCACGTAGGTCTCGCCTACGAGCAGTACTTC.

This clonotype came up once. Relative to the germline gene, one junction end is altered; a read error may explain this. The chain carries TRBV6-2 or TRBV6-3 and TRBJ1-1; TRBD1 is a possible D gene (5 bases). Germline CDR1 MNHEY, CDR2 SVGEGT. The CDR3 spans 15 residues. The chain's CDR3 is CASRALGDSNTEALF. In nucleotides, the CDR3 is TGTGCCAGCAGAGCCCTAGGGGATTCGAACACTGAAGCTCTCTTT.

The chain links TRBV2 to TRBJ2-5; D is perhaps TRBD1 (6 bases). The CDR3 has 15 residues. CDR1 and CDR2 from the germline V gene are SNHLY and FYNNEI. The V end lost 0 bases, the J end lost 2 bases, and 10 bases lay between the germline ends. The CDR3 loop is CASSEAWTEQETQYF. The CDR3 bases are TGTGCCAGCAGTGAAGCCTGGACAGAACAAGAGACCCAGTACTTC.

The J gene is TRBJ1-1, the V gene TRBV6-5; D possibly corresponds to TRBD1 (5 bases). The CDR3 totals 15 residues. Germline loops: CDR1 MNHEY, CDR2 SVGAGI. V lost 2 bases, J lost 4 bases, and 14 bases lay in between. The DNA of the CDR3 is TGTGCCAGCAGTTACGGTGCGGGGGTGGGCACTGAAGCTTTCTTT. Translating gives CASSYGAGVGTEAFF.

CDR3 amino acids: CASSAGTGVLLAYSNQPQHF. The CDR3 nucleotides read TGTGCCAGCAGTGCCGGGACAGGGGTCCTGCTAGCGTATAGCAATCAGCCCCAGCATTTT. The chain has TRBV25-1 and TRBJ1-5, with 10 nucleotides matching TRBD1. The J segment lost 0 bases and the V segment lost 4 bases, leaving 15 bases of the junction unmatched. The CDR3 consists of 20 residues. Germline V lookup: CDR1 MGHDK, CDR2 SYGVNS.

The V gene is TRBV6-2 or TRBV6-3, the J gene TRBJ1-1; D not resolved. Germline lookup yields CDR1 MNHEY and CDR2 SVGEGT. The CDR3 runs 13 residues. V shed 6 bases and J shed 3 bases, with 11 bases lying between them. The CDR3 sequence: CASSGRRYTEAFF. The CDR3, as DNA: TGTGCCAGCAGCGGGAGGAGGTACACTGAAGCTTTCTTT.